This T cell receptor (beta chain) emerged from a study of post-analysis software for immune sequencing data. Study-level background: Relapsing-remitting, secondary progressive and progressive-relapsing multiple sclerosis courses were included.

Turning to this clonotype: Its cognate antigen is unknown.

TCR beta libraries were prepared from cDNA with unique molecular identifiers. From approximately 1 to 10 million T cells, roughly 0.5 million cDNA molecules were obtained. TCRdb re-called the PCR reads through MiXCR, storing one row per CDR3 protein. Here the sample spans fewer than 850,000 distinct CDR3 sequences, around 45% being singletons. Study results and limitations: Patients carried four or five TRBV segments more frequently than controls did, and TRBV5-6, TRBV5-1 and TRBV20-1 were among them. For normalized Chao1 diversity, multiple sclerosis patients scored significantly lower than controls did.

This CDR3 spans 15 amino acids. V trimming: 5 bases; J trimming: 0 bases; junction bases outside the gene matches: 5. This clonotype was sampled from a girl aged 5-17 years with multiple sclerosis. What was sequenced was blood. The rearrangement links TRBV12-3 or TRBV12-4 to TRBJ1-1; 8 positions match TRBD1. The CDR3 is CASSPRRGLNTEAFF. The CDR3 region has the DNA TGTGCCAGCAGTCCTCGCAGGGGGCTGAACACTGAAGCTTTCTTT.